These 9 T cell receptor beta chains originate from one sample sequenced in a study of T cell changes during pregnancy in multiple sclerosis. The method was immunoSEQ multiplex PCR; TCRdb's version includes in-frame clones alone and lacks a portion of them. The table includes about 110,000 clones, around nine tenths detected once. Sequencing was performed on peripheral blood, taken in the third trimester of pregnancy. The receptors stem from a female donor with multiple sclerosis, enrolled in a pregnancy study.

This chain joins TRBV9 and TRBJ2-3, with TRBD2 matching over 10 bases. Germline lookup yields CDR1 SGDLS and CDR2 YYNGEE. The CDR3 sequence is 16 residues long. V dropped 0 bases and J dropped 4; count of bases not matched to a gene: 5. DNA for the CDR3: TGTGCCAGCAGCGTAGAGGCTAGCGGGAGTCCAGATACGCAGTATTTT. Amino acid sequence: CASSVEASGSPDTQYF.

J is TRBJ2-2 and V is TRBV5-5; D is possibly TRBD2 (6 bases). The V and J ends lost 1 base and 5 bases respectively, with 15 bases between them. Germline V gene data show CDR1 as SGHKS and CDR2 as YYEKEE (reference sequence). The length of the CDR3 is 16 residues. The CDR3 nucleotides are TGTGCCAGCAGCTTGTCACCGGGACTCTTTACCGGGGAGCTGTTTTTT. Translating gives CASSLSPGLFTGELFF.

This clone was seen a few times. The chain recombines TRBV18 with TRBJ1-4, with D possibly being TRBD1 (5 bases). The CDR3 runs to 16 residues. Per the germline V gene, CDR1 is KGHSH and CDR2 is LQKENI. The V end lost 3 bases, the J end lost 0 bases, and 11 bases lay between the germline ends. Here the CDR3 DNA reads TGTGCCAGCTCACCGGGGGGACTTGCAACTAATGAAAAACTGTTTTTT. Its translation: CASSPGGLATNEKLFF.

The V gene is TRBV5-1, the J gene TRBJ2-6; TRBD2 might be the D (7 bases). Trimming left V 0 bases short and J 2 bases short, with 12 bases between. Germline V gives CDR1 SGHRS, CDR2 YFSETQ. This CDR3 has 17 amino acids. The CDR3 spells CASSLDAGAAGANVLTF. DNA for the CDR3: TGCGCCAGCAGCTTGGATGCGGGGGCGGCTGGGGCCAACGTCCTGACTTTC.

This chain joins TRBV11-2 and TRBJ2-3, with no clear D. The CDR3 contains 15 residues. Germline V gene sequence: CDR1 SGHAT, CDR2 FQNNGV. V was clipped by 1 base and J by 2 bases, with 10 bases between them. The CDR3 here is CASSLGERHTDTQYF. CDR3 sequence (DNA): TGTGCCAGCAGCTTAGGTGAGAGGCACACAGATACGCAGTATTTT.

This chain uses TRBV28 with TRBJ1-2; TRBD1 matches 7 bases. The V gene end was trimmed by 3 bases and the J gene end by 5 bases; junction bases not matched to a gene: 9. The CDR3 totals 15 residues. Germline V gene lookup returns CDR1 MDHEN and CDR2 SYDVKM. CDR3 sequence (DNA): TGTGCCAGCAGTTTGTTTCACAGGGGTACTTATGGCTACACCTTC. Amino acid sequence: CASSLFHRGTYGYTF.

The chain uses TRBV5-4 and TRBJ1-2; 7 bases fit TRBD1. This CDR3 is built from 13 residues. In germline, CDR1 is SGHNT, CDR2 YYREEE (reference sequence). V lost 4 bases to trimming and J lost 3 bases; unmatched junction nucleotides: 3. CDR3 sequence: CASSLDRDYGYTF. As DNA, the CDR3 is TGTGCCAGCAGCCTAGACAGGGACTATGGCTACACCTTC.

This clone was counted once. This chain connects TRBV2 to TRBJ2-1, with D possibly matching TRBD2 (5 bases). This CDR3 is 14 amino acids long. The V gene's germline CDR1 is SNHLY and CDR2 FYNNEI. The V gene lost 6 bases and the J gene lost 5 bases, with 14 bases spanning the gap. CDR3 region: CASSWRRTDNEQFF. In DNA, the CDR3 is TGTGCCAGCAGCTGGCGGCGGACTGACAATGAGCAGTTCTTC.

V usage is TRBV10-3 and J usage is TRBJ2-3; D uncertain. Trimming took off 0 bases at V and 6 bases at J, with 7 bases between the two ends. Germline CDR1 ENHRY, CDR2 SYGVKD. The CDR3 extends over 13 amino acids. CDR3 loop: CAISESSPDTQYF. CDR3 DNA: TGTGCCATCAGTGAGTCTAGCCCCGATACGCAGTATTTT.